The 22 T cell receptor beta chains reported below all come from one sample, sequenced in a study of T-cell memory formation after mild COVID-19. TCRdb analysed the 5' RACE reads with MiXCR anew, one entry per CDR3 protein. The table has about 350,000 distinct CDR3 sequences, under 30% seen once; the top ten hold about 14%. What was sequenced was PBMCs or a T cell subset sorted from them (not recorded which). The receptors originated from an adult woman who had mild COVID-19 (a few samples of this study predate the infection). Cell type and time point are not known.

This clonotype was seen only a few times. This chain links TRBV4-2 with TRBJ2-7; weak D call: TRBD2 (6 bases). Trimming stripped 1 base from V and 3 bases from J, with 13 bases between. The CDR3 has 15 amino acids. Germline V CDR1 and CDR2: LGHNA, YNFKEQ. This CDR3 is CASSQAASANYEQYF. CDR3 nucleotides: TGTGCCAGCAGCCAAGCAGCTAGCGCTAACTACGAGCAGTACTTC.

V is TRBV18 and J is TRBJ2-1; 15 bases are a match to TRBD2. The CDR3 consists of 17 residues. V lost 3 bases to trimming and J lost 7 bases; unmatched junction nucleotides: 7. The germline V gene has CDR1 KGHSH and CDR2 LQKENI. The CDR3 region is CASSPRGLAGGWNEQFF. Here the CDR3 DNA reads TGTGCCAGCTCACCTCGTGGACTAGCGGGGGGGTGGAATGAGCAGTTCTTC.

This chain uses TRBV28 with TRBJ2-7, with D possibly matching TRBD1 (8 bases). The ends were cut back, 2 bases at V and 1 base at J, with 18 bases in the middle. Germline V gives CDR1 MDHEN, CDR2 SYDVKM. This CDR3 comprises 17 residues. CDR3 nucleotide sequence: TGTGCCAGCAGTTTACTTTGGACAGGGACTATTTCCTACGAGCAGTACTTC. Protein product: CASSLLWTGTISYEQYF.

This chain joins TRBV7-6 and TRBJ2-2; unclear D gene. The germline V gene encodes CDR1 SGHVS and CDR2 FNYEAQ. CDR3 length: 14 amino acids. The V end lost 5 bases, the J end lost 3 bases, and 10 bases lay between the germline ends. The CDR3 nucleotides are TGTGCCAGCAGCACTCACAAGGACACCGGGGAGCTGTTTTTT. Translating gives CASSTHKDTGELFF. Supplemented by reference TRBV7-6 and TRBJ2-2, the full variable domain reads GAGVSQSPRYKVTKRGQDVALRCDPISGHVSLYWYRQALGQGPEFLTYFNYEAQQDKSGLPNDRFSAERPEGSISTLTIQRTEQRDSAMYRCASSTHKDTGELFFGEGSRLTVL.

The chain is built from TRBV6-4 and TRBJ1-2; 12 bases match TRBD1. The CDR3 consists of 16 residues. V shed 2 bases and J 8 bases; nucleotides not matched to a gene: 9. The germline gives CDR1 MRHNA, CDR2 SNTAGT. CDR3 DNA sequence: TGTGCCAGCAGTGACGTCCCGGGACAGGGGGCAGAAGGCTACACCTTC. Translated, it gives CASSDVPGQGAEGYTF.

In this sample, this clonotype turned up a few times. The chain joins TRBV10-3 to TRBJ2-7; D is ambiguous. The CDR3 is 11 residues long. The germline CDR1 and CDR2 sequences are ENHRY and SYGVKD. Trimming cost V 10 bases and J 5 bases, with 12 bases left between them. Here the CDR3 DNA reads TGTGCCACTCGTTGGCGTAACGAGCAGTACTTC. It codes for CATRWRNEQYF.

V gene TRBV5-1 combines with J gene TRBJ2-1; 9 bases fit TRBD2. The V gene's germline CDR1 is SGHRS and CDR2 YFSETQ. The CDR3 has 15 residues. The V gene end was trimmed by 5 bases and the J gene end by 3 bases; junction bases not matched to a gene: 6. The CDR3 sequence: CASRHIAGDYNEQFF. The CDR3 DNA reads as TGCGCCAGCAGACATATAGCGGGGGACTACAATGAGCAGTTCTTC.

In its sample, this clonotype was seen a few times. The chain is built from TRBV7-9 and TRBJ1-1; D is possibly TRBD1 (5 bases). The CDR3 has 15 residues. With 1 base removed from V and 6 bases from J, the gap between germline ends came to 15 bases. Germline CDR1 and CDR2: SEHNR and FQNEAQ (reference sequence). The CDR3 DNA reads as TGTGCCAGCAGCTTAGGGGCAGGGAGTGACTCTGAAGCTTTCTTT. Protein: CASSLGAGSDSEAFF.

The chain combines TRBV28 with TRBJ1-5; perhaps TRBD1 as D (5 bases). The germline V gene has CDR1 MDHEN and CDR2 SYDVKM. The CDR3 contains 14 residues. The V end lost 2 bases, the J end lost 2 bases, and 7 bases lay between the germline ends. The CDR3 reads CASSLRQRNQPQHF. The CDR3 DNA sequence: TGTGCCAGCAGTTTACGACAGCGCAATCAGCCCCAGCATTTT.

In its sample, this clonotype was seen a few times. The rearrangement links TRBV7-9 to TRBJ2-1, with TRBD2 matching over 15 bases. The CDR3 consists of 18 residues. V shed 1 base and J 1 base; nucleotides not matched to a gene: 2. Germline V lookup: CDR1 SEHNR, CDR2 FQNEAQ (reference sequence). CDR3 sequence reads: CASSLGGLAGGSYNEQFF. The CDR3 bases are TGTGCCAGCAGCTTAGGGGGACTAGCGGGAGGTTCCTACAATGAGCAGTTCTTC.

V usage is TRBV4-1 and J usage is TRBJ2-5; no reliable D call. V dropped 0 bases and J dropped 5 bases, with 13 bases sitting between them. The germline gives CDR1 MGHRA, CDR2 YSYEKL. The CDR3 is 15 amino acids. Here the CDR3 DNA reads TGCGCCAGCAGCCAAGATCCGACCCCTCTGGAGACCCAGTACTTC. As protein: CASSQDPTPLETQYF.

This clonotype was counted a few times. The V and J genes are TRBV15 and TRBJ2-2; the match to TRBD2 covers 14 bases. CDR1 and CDR2 (germline): LNHNV, YYDKDF (reference sequence). Trimming at V came to 3 bases and at J to 1 base, leaving 7 bases not matched to a gene. This CDR3 has 19 residues. CDR3 DNA: TGTGCCACCAGCAGCGTACCTGGACTAGCGGGAGGGAACACCGGGGAGCTGTTTTTT. Translating it yields CATSSVPGLAGGNTGELFF.

This clonotype was detected a few times. The chain links TRBV4-1 to TRBJ2-1; D is uncertain. Trimming pared 1 base from V and 10 bases from J, leaving 11 bases between. CDR1 is MGHRA, CDR2 YSYEKL, per germline. This CDR3 spans 13 amino acids. CDR3 region: CASSQVRLGEQFF. The CDR3 DNA reads as TGCGCCAGCAGCCAAGTTCGTCTAGGAGAGCAGTTCTTC.

Many counts were recorded for this clonotype. In nucleotides, the CDR3 is TGTGCCAGCAGCCCTATGAGGCGGGGGTTAGGAGATACGCAGTATTTT. It codes for CASSPMRRGLGDTQYF. V usage is TRBV7-2 and J usage is TRBJ2-3; 7 bases match TRBD2. In germline, CDR1 is SGHTA, CDR2 FQGNSA. The CDR3 contains 16 residues. V shed 5 bases and J 5 bases; nucleotides not matched to a gene: 13.

This clonotype has more than one count but fewer than ten. The chain is built from TRBV12-3 or TRBV12-4 and TRBJ1-5, with a possible D match to TRBD1 (6 bases). Deletions cut 1 base from V and 7 bases from J, with 17 bases between. The CDR3 runs 16 residues. CDR3 region: CASSLDSGVQGQPQHF. CDR3 coding DNA: TGTGCCAGCAGTTTAGATTCCGGGGTTCAGGGGCAGCCCCAGCATTTT.

The V gene is TRBV6-5, the J gene TRBJ2-1, with TRBD2 matching over 7 bases. Germline assignment: CDR1 MNHEY and CDR2 SVGAGI. With V trimmed by 0 bases and J by 7 bases, 6 bases remained unmatched. This CDR3 is built from 15 residues. The CDR3 nucleotides read TGTGCCAGCAGTTACTCGATATCCGGGAGGAATGAGCAGTTCTTC. This codes for CASSYSISGRNEQFF.

This chain joins TRBV5-4 and TRBJ2-3; D might be TRBD1 (6 bases). The V end lost 3 bases, the J end lost 0 bases, and 11 bases lay between the germline ends. The V gene's germline CDR1 is SGHNT and CDR2 YYREEE (reference sequence). This CDR3 is built from 15 residues. In DNA, the CDR3 is TGTGCCAGCAGCTCACGACAGGAAAGCACAGATACGCAGTATTTT. Protein sequence: CASSSRQESTDTQYF.

This clonotype was counted between two and nine times. The CDR3 loop is CATSDQGGGANVLTF. The CDR3 DNA reads as TGTGCCACCAGTGACCAGGGGGGTGGGGCCAACGTCCTGACTTTC. The V call is TRBV24-1, the J call TRBJ2-6; TRBD1 is a possible D gene (7 bases). The CDR3 has 15 amino acids. V lost 4 bases and J 3 bases, leaving 9 bases between the germline ends. CDR1 and CDR2 (germline): KGHDR, SFDVKD.

Only a few counts were recorded for this clonotype. The J gene is TRBJ2-2, the V gene TRBV7-3, with 8 bases matching TRBD1. The junction had 8 bases not matched to a gene; V was cut back by 0 bases and J by 8 bases. The CDR3 length is 16 residues. Germline-derived CDR1 and CDR2 are SGHTA and FQGTGA. CDR3 sequence reads: CASSLTRQGRSGELFF. DNA of the CDR3: TGTGCCAGCAGCTTAACGCGACAGGGGCGGTCAGGGGAGCTGTTTTTT.

The chain employs TRBV4-2 and TRBJ1-1, with D possibly TRBD1 on 6 matching bases. Trimming stripped 1 base from V and 4 bases from J, with 13 bases between. CDR1 LGHNA and CDR2 YNFKEQ come from the germline V gene. The CDR3 is made up of 15 amino acids. CDR3: CASSQAWGRRTEAFF. CDR3 sequence (DNA): TGTGCCAGCAGCCAAGCGTGGGGGCGCCGCACTGAAGCTTTCTTT.

This clonotype was seen at least ten times. The chain combines TRBV20-1 with TRBJ2-2; 8 bases align to TRBD1. Trimming took 3 bases from V and 6 from J; bases not matched to a gene: 6. Germline values: CDR1 DFQATT, CDR2 SNEGSKA (reference sequence). The CDR3 totals 14 residues. CDR3 coding DNA: TGCAGTGCTAGCAAGGCAGGGGGCGCCGGGGAGCTGTTTTTT. It encodes CSASKAGGAGELFF.

This clonotype has only a few counts. The chain joins TRBV4-3 to TRBJ1-2; D remains unclear. This CDR3 is built from 16 residues. V was shortened by 0 bases and J by 1 base, with 12 bases between the two germline ends. CDR1 and CDR2 (germline): LGHNA, YSLEER. The CDR3, as DNA: TGCGCCAGCAGCCAAGATCAACGGGTGATTAACTATGGCTACACCTTC. Translation: CASSQDQRVINYGYTF.